The present TCR beta chain was sequenced within a study of tumor and adjacent non-tumor tissue in lung cancer. Turning to the study itself: Patients comprised some eleven adenocarcinoma, a couple of squamous cell carcinoma and 1 small cell lung cancer. Patients were aged roughly 30 to 76, 10 men and a handful of women, stage I to III. Study results and limitations: Shorter survival was associated with higher TCR diversity in tumors.

Three rounds of nested PCR, following a modified ARM-PCR protocol, produced the TCRbeta library. TCRdb itself ran the multiplex PCR reads through MiXCR, one entry per CDR3 protein. Altogether approximately 120,000 distinct CDR3 sequences are present, roughly 80% being singletons, with the ten largest covering 37%. This clonotype was seen a few times. The antigen is unknown. A much larger clone lies one base from this, so it may be a read error. Trimming left V 11 bases short and J 6 bases short, with 19 bases between. CDR1 and CDR2 from the germline V gene are MNHNS and SASEGT. CDR3 size: 13 residues. RNA was extracted from bulk tissue without any cell sorting. Chemotherapy-naive patients with new lung cancer underwent thoracic surgery in China, August–late 2014.

This sequence joins TRBV6-1 and TRBJ1-2; D possibly corresponds to TRBD1 (5 bases). The sequence was collected from a woman between 55 and 75 years old with non-small cell lung cancer. The sample comprised lung tumor tissue. The CDR3 bases are TGTGCCGGCGCTCCGGGTACAGGCGATGGCTACACCTTC. This translates into CAGAPGTGDGYTF.